This TCR beta chain stems from a study of blood T cell repertoires in COVID-19. Study context: PBMCs, B-cell-depleted T cells, or T cells were the source of the cDNA or gDNA that made up the material.

TCRdb's copy holds only in-frame clones and misses some; the assay was immunoSEQ multiplex PCR. The sample comprises 200,000 or so clones, around nine tenths of which are singletons, and around 3.8% rests with the top ten. V trimming: 3 bases; J trimming: 4 bases; junction bases outside the gene matches: 5. Germline CDR1 reads SGHRS; CDR2 reads YFSETQ. This CDR3 comprises 15 residues. J is TRBJ1-5 and V is TRBV5-1, with 9 bases identical to TRBD1. The sequence derives from a woman in her 30s who had been exposed to COVID-19. The sequencing sample was made of PBMCs or T cells enriched from blood (not recorded which). The CDR3 DNA reads TGCGCCAGCAGCTCCGGGACAGGGAGGAATCAGCCCCAGCATTTT. Amino acids: CASSSGTGRNQPQHF.